This T cell receptor (beta chain) was sequenced in a study of blood T cell repertoires in COVID-19. V dropped 0 bases and J dropped 5 bases, with 17 bases sitting between them. The CDR3 contains 17 residues. The germline gives CDR1 MNHEY, CDR2 SVGEGT. Assay used: immunoSEQ multiplex PCR; TCRdb lists only in-frame clones, some missing. This table has roughly 110,000 clones, around nine tenths appearing once. The TCR originated in a woman in her twenties or thirties with acute or convalescent COVID-19. V usage is TRBV6-2 or TRBV6-3 and J usage is TRBJ1-5; D perhaps matches TRBD1 (6 bases). Sequenced material: peripheral blood. This CDR3 reads CASSYSLWTERYQPQHF. CDR3 bases: TGTGCCAGCAGTTACTCCTTATGGACAGAACGATATCAGCCCCAGCATTTT.